The text below deals with one TCR beta chain. Antigen: not known. This sample stems from a study of CD8 T cells in Susac syndrome. General observations from the study: The relatively small number of individuals in the TCR sequencing and HLA analysis was acknowledged by the study.

Reverse transcription used about 0.45 to 1 ug RNA and random hexamers. TCRdb recomputed calls from the immunoSEQ multiplex PCR reads with MiXCR, one row per CDR3 protein. Seen here are 100,000 to 150,000 distinct CDR3 sequences, around 94% observed once, and the top ten hold roughly 0.087%. Sequencing of TCR beta was carried out in blood CD8+ and CD4+ T cells. Germline V gene lookup returns CDR1 LGHDT and CDR2 YNNKEL (reference sequence). The V end was cut by 0 bases, the J end by 5 bases, with 11 bases between. CDR3 size: 14 residues. The V and J genes are TRBV3-1 and TRBJ2-7; weak D call: TRBD1 (5 bases). The sequence derives from a human donor in good health. The sequenced sample consisted of CD4+ T cells from PBMCs. This CDR3 reads CASSQDGKGNEQYF. As DNA, the CDR3 is TGTGCCAGCAGCCAAGATGGTAAGGGGAACGAGCAGTACTTC.